This T cell receptor (beta chain) appears in the sequencing data of a study of CD8 T cells in ankylosing spondylitis. Study conclusions and caveats: The clones that were linked to disease were reported to be significantly enriched in matched synovial fluid samples from ankylosing spondylitis patients.

This clonotype came up many times. Its antigen remains unknown. Germline V CDR1 and CDR2: SGHAT, FQNNGV. Trimming at V came to 5 bases and at J to 10 bases, leaving 11 bases not matched to a gene. This CDR3 is 16 amino acids long. MiXCR, applied by TCRdb to the 5' RACE reads, yields one record per CDR3 protein. The table shows some 140,000 distinct CDR3 sequences, with about 6.7% occurring only once. Material for sequencing was blood, either unsorted or a sorted T cell fraction (not recorded which). The rearrangement links TRBV11-2 to TRBJ2-1; TRBD2 agrees at 13 bases. The sequence came from a female donor with ankylosing spondylitis or in good health (not recorded which). The DNA for the CDR3 is TGTGCCAGCAGCCCCTTGACTAGCGGGGGGCCTAGGGAGCAGTTCTTC. Protein sequence: CASSPLTSGGPREQFF.